This T cell receptor beta chain was observed in a study of T cell responses to AZD1222 COVID-19 vaccine. Study outcomes and limitations: At baseline, seropositivity was found in only a handful of AZD1222 recipients. Possibly, clonal diversity was underestimated; donors were largely white British and included more females. Without day 14 samples, only post-peak T cell repertoires were studied.

Points on this clone: Antigen unknown.

CDR1 and CDR2 (germline): SGHTA, FQGNSA. Losses at the gene ends were 3 bases for V and 5 bases for J; bases not matched to a gene: 8. The CDR3 is 15 residues long. TCRdb's table, derived via immunoSEQ multiplex PCR, lists solely in-frame clones and lacks some. This table holds roughly 200,000 clones, about 93% found once. The material was peripheral blood, obtained on day 0 of MenACWY control vaccination. The J gene is TRBJ1-2, the V gene TRBV7-2; 8 bases agree with TRBD1. The clonotype comes from an adult in good health. In DNA form, the CDR3 reads TGTGCCAGCAGCTTGGGAGACAGGGGTTGGTATGGCTACACCTTC. Residues: CASSLGDRGWYGYTF.